This entry is about one T cell receptor (beta chain). Antigen unknown. V gave up 8 bases and J gave up 7 bases, with 12 bases separating them. This CDR3 has 12 amino acids. Germline CDR1 and CDR2: MNHEY and SMNVEV (reference sequence). This entry comes from a study of CD8 T cells in Susac syndrome. The overall study: Treatment status at blood draw for the Susac syndrome patients was therapy-naive, corticosteroids, or intravenous immunoglobulin alone.

TEMRA cells were FACS-enriched, while CD8+ and CD4+ T cells were negatively isolated. Study-wide points: In Susac syndrome, CD8+ expansion was highest in TEMRA and active disease.

With random hexamers, reverse transcription was performed on about 0.5 to 1 ug of RNA. Amplification of TCR beta CDR3 across 54 Vbeta and 13 Jbeta was performed with immunoSEQ multiplex PCR. Each CDR3 protein is one row after TCRdb ran MiXCR on the immunoSEQ multiplex PCR reads. The sample lists 100,000 to 150,000 distinct CDR3 sequences; around 94% were seen once. This chain links TRBV27 with TRBJ1-5, with D hard to call. The receptor was derived from a human donor with Susac syndrome. The sample was CD8+ T cells from PBMCs. The CDR3: CASSTGYQPQHF. The CDR3 DNA reads TGTGCCAGCTCCACGGGTTACCAGCCCCAGCATTTT.